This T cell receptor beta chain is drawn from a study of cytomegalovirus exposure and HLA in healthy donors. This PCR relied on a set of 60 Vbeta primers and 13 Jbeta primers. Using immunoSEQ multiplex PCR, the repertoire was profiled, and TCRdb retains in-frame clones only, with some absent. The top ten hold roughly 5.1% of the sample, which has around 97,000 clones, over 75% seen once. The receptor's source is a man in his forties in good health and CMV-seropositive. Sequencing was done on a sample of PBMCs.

In DNA form, the CDR3 reads TGCGCCAGCAGCTTTGGAACCGGGACAGGGTATTGGTACGAGCAGTACTTC. Encoded protein: CASSFGTGTGYWYEQYF. V and J are TRBV5-1 and TRBJ2-7, with 9 bases that match TRBD1. This CDR3 has 17 residues. CDR1 and CDR2 from the germline V gene are SGHRS and YFSETQ. The V gene end was trimmed by 2 bases and the J gene end by 4 bases; junction bases not matched to a gene: 13.